This T cell receptor (beta chain) is from a study of identifying expanded T cells in peripheral blood. General study results and limits: Across healthy donors, higher total template counts meant significantly greater roughly two-week count variance.

To note about this clone: Its antigen is unknown.

Generated by immunoSEQ multiplex PCR, the TCRdb table keeps only in-frame clones and is missing some. This sample has 50,000 to 70,000 clones, with 87% found just once. This CDR3 has 15 residues. V was shortened by 0 bases and J by 6 bases, with 14 bases between the two germline ends. Germline assignment: CDR1 LGHNA and CDR2 YSLEER. This clonotype originated in a person aged 18-69 years in good health. The chain couples TRBV4-3 to TRBJ1-1, with D possibly matching TRBD1 (6 bases). Sequenced material: blood. This chain's CDR3 is CASSQDGQPSAEAFF. The DNA for the CDR3 is TGCGCCAGCAGCCAAGATGGACAGCCGAGCGCTGAAGCTTTCTTT.